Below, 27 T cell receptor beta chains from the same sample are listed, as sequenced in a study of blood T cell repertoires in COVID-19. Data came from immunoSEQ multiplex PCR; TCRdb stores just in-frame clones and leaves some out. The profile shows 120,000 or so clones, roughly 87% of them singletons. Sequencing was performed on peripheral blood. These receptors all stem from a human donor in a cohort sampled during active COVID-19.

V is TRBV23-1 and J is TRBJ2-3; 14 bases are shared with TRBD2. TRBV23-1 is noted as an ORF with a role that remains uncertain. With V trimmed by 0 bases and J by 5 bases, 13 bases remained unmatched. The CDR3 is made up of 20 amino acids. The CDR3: CASSQSVWGTSGGFGDTQYF. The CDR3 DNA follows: TGCGCCAGCAGTCAATCGGTTTGGGGGACTAGCGGGGGATTTGGAGATACGCAGTATTTT.

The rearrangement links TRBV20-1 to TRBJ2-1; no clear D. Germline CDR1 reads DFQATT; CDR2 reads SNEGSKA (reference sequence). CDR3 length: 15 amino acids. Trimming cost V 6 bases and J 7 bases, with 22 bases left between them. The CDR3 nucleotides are TGCAGTGCGAGTCACGCACTCGGAGCAGCAAATGAGCAGTTCTTC. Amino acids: CSASHALGAANEQFF.

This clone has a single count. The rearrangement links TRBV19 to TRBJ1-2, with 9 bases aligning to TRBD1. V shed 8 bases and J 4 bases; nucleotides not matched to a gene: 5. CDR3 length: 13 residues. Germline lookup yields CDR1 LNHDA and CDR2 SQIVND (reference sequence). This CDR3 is CASLDRGGYGYTF. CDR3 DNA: TGTGCCAGTTTGGACAGGGGTGGCTATGGCTACACCTTC.

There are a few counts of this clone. The CDR3 reads CASSLARGLVYEQYF. In DNA, the CDR3 is TGTGCCAGCAGCTTAGCGAGGGGGCTGGTTTACGAGCAGTACTTC. V is TRBV7-9 and J is TRBJ2-7, with 7 bases that match TRBD1. CDR1 and CDR2 from the germline V gene are SEHNR and FQNEAQ (reference sequence). This CDR3 is 15 amino acids long. With 0 bases clipped from V and 4 bases from J, the junction kept 6 bases outside the gene matches.

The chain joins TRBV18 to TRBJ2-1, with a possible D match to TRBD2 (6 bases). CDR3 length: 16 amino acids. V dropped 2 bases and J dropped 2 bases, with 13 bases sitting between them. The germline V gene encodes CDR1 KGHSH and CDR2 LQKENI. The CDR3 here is CASSPKSGLTYNEQFF. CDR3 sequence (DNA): TGTGCCAGCTCACCAAAGAGCGGGCTCACCTACAATGAGCAGTTCTTC.

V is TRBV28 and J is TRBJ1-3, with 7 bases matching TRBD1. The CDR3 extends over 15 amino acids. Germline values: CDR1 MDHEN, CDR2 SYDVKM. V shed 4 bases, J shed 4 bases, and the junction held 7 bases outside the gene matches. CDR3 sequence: CASSSNRGLGNTIYF. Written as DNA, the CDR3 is TGTGCCAGCAGTTCAAACAGGGGTTTAGGAAACACCATATATTTT.

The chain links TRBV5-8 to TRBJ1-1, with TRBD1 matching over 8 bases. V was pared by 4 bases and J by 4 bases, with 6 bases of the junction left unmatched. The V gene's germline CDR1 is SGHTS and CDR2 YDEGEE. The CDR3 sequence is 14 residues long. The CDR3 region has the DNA TGTGCCAGCAGCAACCTACAGGGGGGCACTGAAGCTTTCTTT. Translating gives CASSNLQGGTEAFF.

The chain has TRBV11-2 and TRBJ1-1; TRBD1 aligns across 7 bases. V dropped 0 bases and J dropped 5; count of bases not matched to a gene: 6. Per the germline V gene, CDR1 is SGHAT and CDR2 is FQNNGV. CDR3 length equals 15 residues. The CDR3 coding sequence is TGTGCCAGCAGCTTAGACTCAGGGGGTCTGACTGAAGCTTTCTTT. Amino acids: CASSLDSGGLTEAFF.

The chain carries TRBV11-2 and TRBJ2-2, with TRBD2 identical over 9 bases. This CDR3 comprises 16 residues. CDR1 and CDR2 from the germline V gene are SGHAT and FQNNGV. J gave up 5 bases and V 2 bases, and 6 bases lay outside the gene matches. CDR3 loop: CASSLIAGDGTGELFF. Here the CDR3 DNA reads TGTGCCAGCAGCTTAATAGCGGGAGATGGAACCGGGGAGCTGTTTTTT.

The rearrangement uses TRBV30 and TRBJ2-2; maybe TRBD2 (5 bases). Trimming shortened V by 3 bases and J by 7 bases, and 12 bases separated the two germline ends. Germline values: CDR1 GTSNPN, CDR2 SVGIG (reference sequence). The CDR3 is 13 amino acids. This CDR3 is CAWSKDSNGELFF. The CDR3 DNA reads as TGTGCCTGGAGCAAGGACTCGAACGGGGAGCTGTTTTTT.

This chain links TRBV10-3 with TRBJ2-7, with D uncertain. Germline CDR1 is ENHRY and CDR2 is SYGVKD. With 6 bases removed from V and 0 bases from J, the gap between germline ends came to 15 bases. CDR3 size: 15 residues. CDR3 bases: TGTGCCATCAGGATCCCCAGAAGAGGCTCCTACGAGCAGTACTTC. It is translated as CAIRIPRRGSYEQYF.

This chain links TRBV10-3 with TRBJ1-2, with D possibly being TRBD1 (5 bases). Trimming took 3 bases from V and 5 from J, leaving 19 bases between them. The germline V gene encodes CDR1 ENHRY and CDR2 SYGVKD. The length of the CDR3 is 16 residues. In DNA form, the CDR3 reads TGTGCCATCAGTGAACCCAATCCCTCCTCAGGGTATGGCTACACCTTC. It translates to CAISEPNPSSGYGYTF.

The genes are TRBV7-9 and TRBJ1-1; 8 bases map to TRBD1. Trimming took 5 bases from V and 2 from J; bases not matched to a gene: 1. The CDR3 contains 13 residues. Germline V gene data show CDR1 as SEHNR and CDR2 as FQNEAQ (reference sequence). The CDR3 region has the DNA TGTGCCAGCAGCGGACAGGGTAACACTGAAGCTTTCTTT. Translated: CASSGQGNTEAFF.

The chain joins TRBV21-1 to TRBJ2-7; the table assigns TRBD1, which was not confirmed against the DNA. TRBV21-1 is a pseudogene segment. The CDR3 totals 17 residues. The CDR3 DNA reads TGTGCCAGTAGCCGCTTAGAACGGGACAGGGGATCCTACGAGCAGTACTTC. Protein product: CASSRLERDRGSYEQYF.

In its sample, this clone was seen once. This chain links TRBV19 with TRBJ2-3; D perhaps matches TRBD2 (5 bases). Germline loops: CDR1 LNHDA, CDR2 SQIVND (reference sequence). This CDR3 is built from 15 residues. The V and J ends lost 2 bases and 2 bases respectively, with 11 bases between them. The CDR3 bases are TGTGCCAGTAGTATAAGCGGCTCCCTCACAGATACGCAGTATTTT. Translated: CASSISGSLTDTQYF.

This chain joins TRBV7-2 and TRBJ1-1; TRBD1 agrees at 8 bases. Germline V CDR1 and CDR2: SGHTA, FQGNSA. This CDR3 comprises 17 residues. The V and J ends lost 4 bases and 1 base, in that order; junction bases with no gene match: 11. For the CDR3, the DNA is TGTGCCAGCAGCTACCCCGGACAGGGAAAGACGAACACTGAAGCTTTCTTT. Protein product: CASSYPGQGKTNTEAFF.

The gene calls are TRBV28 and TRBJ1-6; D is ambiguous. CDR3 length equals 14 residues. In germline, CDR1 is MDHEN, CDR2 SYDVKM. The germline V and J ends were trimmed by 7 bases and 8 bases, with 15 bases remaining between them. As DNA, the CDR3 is TGTGCCAGCATCCCATCTGTAGAGGATTCACCCCTCCACTTT. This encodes CASIPSVEDSPLHF.

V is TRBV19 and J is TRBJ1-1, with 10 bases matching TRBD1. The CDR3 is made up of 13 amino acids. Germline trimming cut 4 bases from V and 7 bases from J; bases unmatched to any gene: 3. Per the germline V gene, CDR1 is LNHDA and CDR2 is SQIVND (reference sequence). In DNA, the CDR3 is TGTGCCAGTAGTAAGGACAGGGGGGATGAAGCTTTCTTT. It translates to CASSKDRGDEAFF.

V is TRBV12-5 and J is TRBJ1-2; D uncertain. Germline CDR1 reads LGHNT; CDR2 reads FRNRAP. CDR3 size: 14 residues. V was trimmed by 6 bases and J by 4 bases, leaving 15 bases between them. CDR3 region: CASGYTEAVYGYTF. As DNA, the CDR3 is TGTGCTAGTGGCTACACCGAGGCAGTCTATGGCTACACCTTC.

CDR3 nucleotide sequence: TGTGCCAGCAGCGCCGGACAGCCCACCGGGGAGCTGTTTTTT. It encodes CASSAGQPTGELFF. The rearrangement links TRBV9 to TRBJ2-2; D is perhaps TRBD1 (6 bases). CDR3 size: 14 residues. Trimming cost V 3 bases and J 4 bases, with 10 bases left between them. The germline CDR1 and CDR2 sequences are SGDLS and YYNGEE. Full variable domain (rest looked up from reference TRBV9 and TRBJ2-2): DSGVTQTPKHLITATGQRVTLRCSPRSGDLSVYWYQQSLDQGLQFLIQYYNGEERAKGNILERFSAQQFPDLHSELNLSSLELGDSALYFCASSAGQPTGELFFGEGSRLTVL.

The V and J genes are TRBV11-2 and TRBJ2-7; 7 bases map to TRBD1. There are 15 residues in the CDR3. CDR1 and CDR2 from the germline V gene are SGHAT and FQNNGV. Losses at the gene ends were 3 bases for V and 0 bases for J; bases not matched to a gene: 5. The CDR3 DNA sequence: TGTGCCAGCAGCTTGAGAGGGGGCGTCTCCTACGAGCAGTACTTC. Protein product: CASSLRGGVSYEQYF.

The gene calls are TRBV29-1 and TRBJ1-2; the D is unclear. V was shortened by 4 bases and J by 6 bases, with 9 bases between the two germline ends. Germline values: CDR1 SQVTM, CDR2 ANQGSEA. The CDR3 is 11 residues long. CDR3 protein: CSVGSGNGYTF. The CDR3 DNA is TGCAGCGTTGGGTCAGGTAATGGCTACACCTTC.

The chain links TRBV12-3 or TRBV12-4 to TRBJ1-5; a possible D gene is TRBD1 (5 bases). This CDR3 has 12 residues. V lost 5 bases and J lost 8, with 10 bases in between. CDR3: CASSPSGKPQHF. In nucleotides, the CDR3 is TGTGCCAGCAGTCCCTCAGGGAAGCCCCAGCATTTT.

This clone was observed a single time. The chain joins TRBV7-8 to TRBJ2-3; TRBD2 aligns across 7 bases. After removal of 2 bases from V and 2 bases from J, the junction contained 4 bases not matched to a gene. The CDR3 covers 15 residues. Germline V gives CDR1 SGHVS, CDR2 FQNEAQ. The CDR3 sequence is CASSLTGGYTDTQYF. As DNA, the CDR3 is TGTGCCAGCAGCTTAACGGGAGGTTACACAGATACGCAGTATTTT.

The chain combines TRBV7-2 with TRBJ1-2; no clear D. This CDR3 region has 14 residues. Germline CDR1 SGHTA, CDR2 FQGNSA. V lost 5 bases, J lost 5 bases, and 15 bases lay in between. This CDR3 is CASSVDVGEYGYTF. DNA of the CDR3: TGTGCCAGCAGCGTTGACGTCGGGGAATATGGCTACACCTTC.

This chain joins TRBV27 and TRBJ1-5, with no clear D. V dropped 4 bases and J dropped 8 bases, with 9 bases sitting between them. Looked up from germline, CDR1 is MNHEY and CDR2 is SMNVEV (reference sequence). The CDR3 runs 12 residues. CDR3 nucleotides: TGTGCCAGCAGTTCGACGGGTAAGCCCCAGCATTTT. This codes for CASSSTGKPQHF.

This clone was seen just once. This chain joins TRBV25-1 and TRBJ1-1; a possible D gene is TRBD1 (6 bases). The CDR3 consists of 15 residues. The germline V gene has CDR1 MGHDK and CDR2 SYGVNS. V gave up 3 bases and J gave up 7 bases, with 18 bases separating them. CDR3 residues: CASSDRKRQVFEAFF. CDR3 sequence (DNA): TGTGCCAGCAGTGATCGAAAGAGACAGGTTTTTGAAGCTTTCTTT.